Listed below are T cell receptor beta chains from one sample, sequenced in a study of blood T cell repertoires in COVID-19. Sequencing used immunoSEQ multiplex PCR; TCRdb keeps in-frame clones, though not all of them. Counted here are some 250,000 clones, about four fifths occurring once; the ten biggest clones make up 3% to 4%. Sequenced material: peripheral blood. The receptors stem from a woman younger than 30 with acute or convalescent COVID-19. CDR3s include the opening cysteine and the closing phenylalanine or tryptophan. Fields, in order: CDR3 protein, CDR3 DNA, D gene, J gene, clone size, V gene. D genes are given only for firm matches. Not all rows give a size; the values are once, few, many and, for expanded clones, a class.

CDR3 protein: CATGQGGEKLFF
CDR3 DNA: TGTGCCACCGGACAGGGCGGCGAAAAACTGTTTTTT
D gene: TRBD1
J gene: TRBJ1-4
clone size: .
V gene: TRBV28

CDR3 protein: CASSQSSGLVTGVYEQYF
CDR3 DNA: TGCGCCAGCAGTCAATCGTCGGGACTAGTTACCGGCGTCTACGAGCAGTACTTC
D gene: TRBD2
J gene: TRBJ2-7
clone size: .
V gene: TRBV23-1

CDR3 protein: CASSSQVTINYGYTF
CDR3 DNA: TGTGCCAGCAGCTCCCAGGTTACCATTAACTATGGCTACACCTTC
D gene: .
J gene: TRBJ1-2
clone size: .
V gene: TRBV13

CDR3 protein: CASSLALRGQRSSYNEQFF
CDR3 DNA: TGTGCCAGCAGCTTAGCCCTCCGCGGACAGAGATCCTCCTACAATGAGCAGTTCTTC
D gene: .
J gene: TRBJ2-1
clone size: many
V gene: TRBV11-2

CDR3 protein: CATSDFTGKLFF
CDR3 DNA: TGTGCCACCAGTGATTTCACAGGAAAACTGTTTTTT
D gene: .
J gene: TRBJ1-4
clone size: .
V gene: TRBV24-1

CDR3 protein: CAWMGKGGNQPQHF
CDR3 DNA: TGTGCCTGGATGGGTAAGGGGGGCAATCAGCCCCAGCATTTT
D gene: .
J gene: TRBJ1-5
clone size: few
V gene: TRBV30

CDR3 protein: CASSFSGTGGRSIYNSPLHF
CDR3 DNA: TGTGCCAGCAGTTTTTCCGGGACAGGGGGCCGAAGCATCTATAATTCACCCCTCCACTTT
D gene: TRBD1
J gene: TRBJ1-6
clone size: .
V gene: TRBV28

CDR3 protein: CASRGTGQKGTEAFF
CDR3 DNA: TGTGCCAGCAGGGGAACGGGACAAAAAGGGACTGAAGCTTTCTTT
D gene: .
J gene: TRBJ1-1
clone size: .
V gene: TRBV6-1

CDR3 protein: CASSLYASRETQYF
CDR3 DNA: TGTGCCAGCAGTTTATATGCTAGCCGCGAGACCCAGTACTTC
D gene: .
J gene: TRBJ2-5
clone size: .
V gene: TRBV27

CDR3 protein: CASSQVAGTGRIDGYTF
CDR3 DNA: TGCGCCAGCAGCCAAGTTGCCGGGACAGGGAGGATCGATGGCTACACCTTC
D gene: TRBD1
J gene: TRBJ1-2
clone size: .
V gene: TRBV4-1

CDR3 protein: CASSLGTSGWDTQYF
CDR3 DNA: TGTGCCAGCAGCTTAGGGACTAGCGGGTGGGATACGCAGTATTTT
D gene: TRBD2
J gene: TRBJ2-3
clone size: .
V gene: TRBV11-2

CDR3 protein: CATSDSQGFADTQYF
CDR3 DNA: TGTGCCACCAGTGATTCACAGGGTTTTGCAGATACGCAGTATTTT
D gene: .
J gene: TRBJ2-3
clone size: .
V gene: TRBV24-1

CDR3 protein: CASSLGGQGQPQHF
CDR3 DNA: TGTGCCAGCAGCTTAGGAGGACAGGGTCAGCCCCAGCATTTT
D gene: TRBD1
J gene: TRBJ1-5
clone size: .
V gene: TRBV7-9

CDR3 protein: CASRTTGNSGNTIYF
CDR3 DNA: TGTGCCAGCAGAACGACAGGGAACTCTGGAAACACCATATATTTT
D gene: TRBD1
J gene: TRBJ1-3
clone size: few
V gene: TRBV6-5

CDR3 protein: CASSQERRAEASTDTQYF
CDR3 DNA: TGTGCCAGCAGCCAAGAACGTCGAGCGGAAGCTAGCACAGATACGCAGTATTTT
D gene: .
J gene: TRBJ2-3
clone size: once
V gene: TRBV3-1/TRBV3-2

CDR3 protein: CASSLAPRTGGGSPLHF
CDR3 DNA: TGCGCCAGCAGCTTGGCCCCAAGGACAGGGGGAGGATCACCCCTCCACTTT
D gene: TRBD1
J gene: TRBJ1-6
clone size: .
V gene: TRBV5-1

CDR3 protein: CASSLSPRGAQHF
CDR3 DNA: TGTGCCAGCAGCTTGTCGCCGCGGGGGGCCCAGCATTTT
D gene: .
J gene: TRBJ1-5
clone size: .
V gene: TRBV5-5

CDR3 protein: CASSQLGQGAHQYF
CDR3 DNA: TGCGCCAGCAGCCAACTTGGACAGGGGGCCCATCAGTACTTC
D gene: TRBD1
J gene: TRBJ2-4
clone size: .
V gene: TRBV4-3

CDR3 protein: CASSLGASGSQETQYF
CDR3 DNA: TGTGCTAGCAGCTTAGGGGCTAGCGGGAGCCAAGAGACCCAGTACTTC
D gene: TRBD2
J gene: TRBJ2-5
clone size: .
V gene: TRBV7-7

CDR3 protein: CASSLIAGGGDTQYF
CDR3 DNA: TGTGCCAGCAGCTTAATAGCGGGAGGTGGTGATACGCAGTATTTT
D gene: TRBD2
J gene: TRBJ2-3
clone size: .
V gene: TRBV7-2

CDR3 protein: CASSPDLSSYEQYF
CDR3 DNA: TGTGCCAGCAGCCCTGACTTAAGCTCCTACGAGCAGTACTTC
D gene: .
J gene: TRBJ2-7
clone size: .
V gene: TRBV3-1/TRBV3-2

CDR3 protein: CASSQHPSGHYNEQFF
CDR3 DNA: TGTGCCAGCAGCCAACACCCTAGCGGCCACTACAATGAGCAGTTCTTC
D gene: TRBD2
J gene: TRBJ2-1
clone size: .
V gene: TRBV3-1/TRBV3-2

CDR3 protein: CASSRTTGWGYGYTF
CDR3 DNA: TGTGCCAGCAGCCGGACGACAGGGTGGGGCTATGGCTACACCTTC
D gene: TRBD1
J gene: TRBJ1-2
clone size: once
V gene: TRBV11-2

CDR3 protein: CASSSRGNTQYF
CDR3 DNA: TGTGCCAGCAGCTCCCGGGGGAATACGCAGTATTTT
D gene: .
J gene: TRBJ2-3
clone size: once
V gene: TRBV7-6

CDR3 protein: CASSRGTQEQFF
CDR3 DNA: TGTGCCAGCAGTAGGGGGACACAGGAGCAGTTCTTC
D gene: .
J gene: TRBJ2-1
clone size: .
V gene: TRBV27

CDR3 protein: CASTPEPGRLFF
CDR3 DNA: TGTGCCAGTACCCCCGAGCCTGGGCGGCTGTTTTTT
D gene: .
J gene: TRBJ2-2
clone size: .
V gene: TRBV19

CDR3 protein: CASSDGLAEIYEQYF
CDR3 DNA: TGTGCCAGCAGTGATGGACTAGCGGAGATCTACGAGCAGTACTTC
D gene: TRBD2
J gene: TRBJ2-7
clone size: .
V gene: TRBV6-1

CDR3 protein: CASSLGQGGYTF
CDR3 DNA: TGTGCCAGCTCTCTCGGACAGGGCGGCTACACCTTC
D gene: TRBD1
J gene: TRBJ1-2
clone size: .
V gene: TRBV18

CDR3 protein: CASSPLPLNTGELFF
CDR3 DNA: TGTGCCAGCTCACCCTTGCCACTAAACACCGGGGAGCTGTTTTTT
D gene: .
J gene: TRBJ2-2
clone size: .
V gene: TRBV18

CDR3 protein: CASSLFGATNEKLFF
CDR3 DNA: TGTGCCAGCAGTCTTTTCGGGGCAACTAATGAAAAACTGTTTTTT
D gene: .
J gene: TRBJ1-4
clone size: few
V gene: TRBV2

CDR3 protein: CASSLEGLAGAQYF
CDR3 DNA: TGTGCCAGCAGCTTAGAGGGACTAGCGGGTGCGCAGTACTTC
D gene: TRBD2
J gene: TRBJ2-7
clone size: few
V gene: TRBV7-2

CDR3 protein: CASSPEVPFGYTF
CDR3 DNA: TGTGCCAGCAGTCCAGAGGTGCCATTTGGCTACACCTTC
D gene: .
J gene: TRBJ1-2
clone size: .
V gene: TRBV6-1

CDR3 protein: CASSQGQGASGNTIYF
CDR3 DNA: TGTGCCAGCAGCCAAGGACAGGGGGCCTCTGGAAACACCATATATTTT
D gene: TRBD1
J gene: TRBJ1-3
clone size: .
V gene: TRBV7-6

CDR3 protein: CASRRPGQGRTEAFF
CDR3 DNA: TGTGCCAGCAGGAGACCGGGACAGGGGAGGACTGAAGCTTTCTTT
D gene: TRBD1
J gene: TRBJ1-1
clone size: .
V gene: TRBV6-5

CDR3 protein: CASSLDRLAGNNEQFF
CDR3 DNA: TGTGCCAGCAGCTTAGATCGGCTAGCGGGGAACAATGAGCAGTTCTTC
D gene: TRBD2
J gene: TRBJ2-1
clone size: once
V gene: TRBV7-6

CDR3 protein: CASSLWSPTGFYNEQFF
CDR3 DNA: TGTGCCAGCAGTTTATGGTCCCCCACCGGTTTTTACAATGAGCAGTTCTTC
D gene: .
J gene: TRBJ2-1
clone size: .
V gene: TRBV28

CDR3 protein: CASSPSRVSRAGYTF
CDR3 DNA: TGTGCCAGCAGCCCCTCGAGAGTGAGCAGGGCTGGCTACACCTTC
D gene: .
J gene: TRBJ1-2
clone size: once
V gene: TRBV11-2